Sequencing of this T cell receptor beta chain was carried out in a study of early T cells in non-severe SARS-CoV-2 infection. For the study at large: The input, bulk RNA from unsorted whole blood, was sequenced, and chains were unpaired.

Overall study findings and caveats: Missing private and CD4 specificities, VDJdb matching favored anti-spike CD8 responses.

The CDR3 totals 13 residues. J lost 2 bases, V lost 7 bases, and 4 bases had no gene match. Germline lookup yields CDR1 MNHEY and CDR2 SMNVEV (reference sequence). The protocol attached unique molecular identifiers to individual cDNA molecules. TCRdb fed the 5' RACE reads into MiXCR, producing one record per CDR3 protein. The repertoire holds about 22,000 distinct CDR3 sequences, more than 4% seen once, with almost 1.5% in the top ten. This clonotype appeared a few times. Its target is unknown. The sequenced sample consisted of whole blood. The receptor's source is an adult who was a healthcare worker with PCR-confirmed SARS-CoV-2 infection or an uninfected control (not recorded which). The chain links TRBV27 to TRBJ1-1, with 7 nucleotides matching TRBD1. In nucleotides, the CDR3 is TGTGCCAGCACGCAGGGGGGTAACACTGAAGCTTTCTTT. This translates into CASTQGGNTEAFF.